This T cell receptor (beta chain) was sequenced during a study of ipilimumab plus nivolumab after autologous stem cell transplantation. At the level of the study: The myeloma cohort included high-risk transplant-naive patients and patients relapsing within 3 years of a first autologous transplant.

TCRdb's copy holds only in-frame clones and misses some; the assay was immunoSEQ multiplex PCR. The sample carries 11,000 or so clones, more than 60% recorded once. Germline V gene data show CDR1 as MGHRA and CDR2 as YSYEKL. The CDR3 sequence is 14 residues long. With 1 base clipped from V and 4 bases from J, the junction kept 2 bases outside the gene matches. Patients got ipilimumab 1 mg/kg beginning 14 to 28 days post-transplant. Dosing: nivolumab 3 mg/kg IV, weeks 1, 4, 7, 10, then every two weeks to week 26. The V call is TRBV4-1, the J call TRBJ2-5, with TRBD1 matching over 8 bases. The TCR was taken from a male donor with multiple myeloma. Sample: PBMCs, taken in a trial of ipilimumab plus nivolumab as post-transplant consolidation. CDR3 loop: CASSQVTGVETQYF. The CDR3 DNA reads TGCGCCAGCAGCCAAGTGACAGGGGTAGAGACCCAGTACTTC.